A selection of T cell receptor beta chains follows, all from one sample in a study of PD-1 blockade in classical Hodgkin lymphoma. Generated by immunoSEQ multiplex PCR, the TCRdb table keeps only in-frame clones and is missing some. The sample records approximately 100,000 clones, approximately 92% being singletons. The input for sequencing was peripheral blood mononuclear cells (PBMCs), taken at baseline. These TCRs come from a human donor with classical Hodgkin lymphoma. The conserved cysteine and the conserved F or W are not part of the CDR3 here. Not every row has a clone size; where given, it reads once, few, many or a size class.

TRBJ1-4,TRBV27,NA,13,ASSSQQGRDEKLF
TRBJ2-5,TRBV7-2,NA,13,ASRSGVGMGETQY
TRBJ1-1,TRBV7-9,NA,11,ASSFTDNTEAF
TRBJ1-1,TRBV2,NA,13,ASSGRDRGGTEAF
TRBJ2-5,TRBV30,NA,14,AWRTGLAGASEIQY
TRBJ1-1,TRBV9,NA,10,ASSRGAAEAF
TRBJ2-3,TRBV7-9,NA,12,ASSLGRAGDTQY
TRBJ2-7,TRBV4-1,NA,16,ASSQDGGQGASSYEQY
TRBJ1-2,TRBV19,NA,16,ASSRTGKWLRANYGYT
TRBJ2-7,TRBV27,NA,14,ASSSTGTGGTYEQY
TRBJ2-5,TRBV6-5,NA,11,ASSFVGQETQY
TRBJ1-1,TRBV5-1,once,13,ASSLKGGVNTEAF
TRBJ2-2,TRBV27,NA,14,ASSKVRTGETGELF
TRBJ1-1,TRBV28,NA,11,ASTYSENTEAF
TRBJ2-1,TRBV5-6,NA,13,ASSDYRGNYNEQF
TRBJ2-1,TRBV27,NA,11,ASAWDYYNEQF
TRBJ2-5,TRBV5-1,once,12,ASSLERGLETQY
TRBJ1-4,TRBV6-1,NA,13,ASSEESGGNEKLF
TRBJ2-5,TRBV7-8,once,13,ASSRGGLIQETQY
TRBJ1-3,TRBV10-3,once,11,ALRGAAGNTIY
TRBJ1-1,TRBV11-2,once,11,ASSLEGNTEAF
TRBJ2-7,TRBV28,NA,10,ASYGPLYEQY
TRBJ2-1,TRBV10-3,NA,20,AISEFSPFSSGRAWSYNEQF
TRBJ2-1,TRBV4-2,once,13,ASSQALALGDEQF
TRBJ2-7,TRBV27,NA,12,ASKAGPGGYEQY
TRBJ1-2,TRBV12-5,NA,8,ASGFSGYT
TRBJ2-7,TRBV5-6,NA,10,ASSLGQYEQY
TRBJ1-4,TRBV7-8,NA,12,ASSEDSYNEKLF
TRBJ2-7,TRBV29-1,NA,11,SVELAGVYEQY
TRBJ1-3,TRBV30,once,12,AWSVMPLGNTIY
TRBJ1-1,TRBV4-2,NA,10,ASSPTGPEAF
TRBJ2-3,TRBV27,few,14,ASTTLFKGGRNTQY
TRBJ1-1,TRBV7-3,once,16,ASSLVPFPGSLNTEAF